The 13 T cell receptor beta chains in this list originate from one sample, sequenced in a study of control samples from healthy donors and cancer patients. Profiling relied on immunoSEQ multiplex PCR, and the TCRdb table lists in-frame clones only, not all of them. The sample table sets out roughly 200,000 clones. Specimen: blood. The receptors shown here come from a woman younger than 45 in good health.

The V gene is TRBV28, the J gene TRBJ1-5; D unclear. This CDR3 comprises 14 residues. The V gene lost 0 bases and the J gene lost 2 bases, with 5 bases spanning the gap. Germline V gives CDR1 MDHEN, CDR2 SYDVKM. The CDR3 nucleotides are TGTGCCAGCAGTTTATGGGTCGGCAATCAGCCCCAGCATTTT. It translates to CASSLWVGNQPQHF.

The chain combines TRBV30 with TRBJ1-2, with D possibly being TRBD1 (5 bases). The CDR3 is 13 residues long. Trimming removed 5 bases at V and 7 bases at J, with 17 bases between. Germline V gene sequence: CDR1 GTSNPN, CDR2 SVGIG (reference sequence). The CDR3 DNA is TGTGCCTGGGGACCCGGGGGGAGAGCTGGCTACACCTTC. Translation gives CAWGPGGRAGYTF.

This chain uses TRBV6-5 with TRBJ1-3; TRBD1 might be the D (6 bases). V lost 4 bases to trimming and J lost 6 bases, with 10 bases between them. CDR3 length equals 13 residues. Germline V CDR1 and CDR2: MNHEY, SVGAGI. The CDR3 region is CASSWDIQNTIYF. In DNA form, the CDR3 reads TGTGCCAGCAGTTGGGACATTCAAAACACCATATATTTT.

V gene TRBV4-1 combines with J gene TRBJ1-2; D gene ambiguous. Trimming took off 3 bases at V and 4 bases at J, with 15 bases between the two ends. This CDR3 is built from 15 residues. The V gene's germline CDR1 is MGHRA and CDR2 YSYEKL. Here the CDR3 reads CASSHIGRQLYGYTF. The CDR3 DNA follows: TGCGCCAGCAGCCATATCGGGCGCCAACTCTATGGCTACACCTTC.

The chain uses TRBV7-2 and TRBJ2-3; D is ambiguous. This CDR3 contains 13 residues. CDR1 and CDR2 (germline): SGHTA, FQGNSA. V dropped 5 bases and J dropped 4 bases, with 10 bases sitting between them. CDR3 in amino acids: CASSQNDADTQYF. The CDR3 coding sequence is TGTGCCAGCAGCCAAAATGACGCAGATACGCAGTATTTT. The full variable domain, its missing parts supplied by reference TRBV7-2 and TRBJ2-3, is GAGVSQSPSNKVTEKGKDVELRCDPISGHTALYWYRQSLGQGLEFLIYFQGNSAPDKSGLPSDRFSAERTGGSVSTLTIQRTQQEDSAVYLCASSQNDADTQYFGPGTRLTVL.

This chain's CDR3 is CASSESRTGELFF. The DNA of the CDR3 is TGCGCCAGCAGTGAGTCTCGGACCGGGGAGCTGTTTTTT. The chain uses TRBV10-2 and TRBJ2-2; D call uncertain. The germline V gene encodes CDR1 WSHSY and CDR2 SAAADI. The CDR3 runs 13 residues. V dropped 0 bases and J dropped 5 bases, with 4 bases sitting between them.

The gene calls are TRBV27 and TRBJ1-6, with TRBD1 matching over 8 bases. The CDR3 is made up of 15 amino acids. V lost 4 bases, J lost 9 bases, and 8 bases stayed unmatched. Germline CDR1 is MNHEY and CDR2 is SMNVEV (reference sequence). The CDR3 spells CASSSTGGGSSPLHF. The CDR3 bases are TGTGCCAGCAGTTCAACAGGGGGAGGTAGTTCACCCCTCCACTTT.

The rearrangement links TRBV4-1 to TRBJ2-1; D not certain. The CDR3 sequence is 15 residues long. The germline CDR1 and CDR2 sequences are MGHRA and YSYEKL. V dropped 0 bases and J dropped 0 bases, with 6 bases sitting between them. Written as DNA, the CDR3 is TGCGCCAGCAGCCAAGAACGGCTCTCCTACAATGAGCAGTTCTTC. As protein: CASSQERLSYNEQFF.

The CDR3 protein is CSLRADYGYTF. The CDR3 DNA is TGCAGCCTAAGGGCGGACTATGGCTACACCTTC. The chain links TRBV29-1 to TRBJ1-2; D is unclear. Trimming shortened V by 8 bases and J by 3 bases, and 10 bases separated the two germline ends. Per the germline V gene, CDR1 is SQVTM and CDR2 is ANQGSEA. The CDR3 is 11 amino acids.

The J gene is TRBJ2-3, the V gene TRBV4-1, with TRBD2 identical over 8 bases. In germline, CDR1 is MGHRA, CDR2 YSYEKL. The CDR3 consists of 17 residues. Unmatched junction bases numbered 11, after V lost 4 bases and J lost 2 bases. The CDR3 region is CASSPAAGAGATDTQYF. CDR3 nucleotide sequence: TGCGCCAGCAGCCCCGCGGCGGGAGCGGGGGCCACAGATACGCAGTATTTT.

The rearrangement links TRBV6-6 to TRBJ1-3; D remains ambiguous. Trimming took 2 bases from V and 1 from J, leaving 9 bases between them. The V gene's germline CDR1 is MNHNY and CDR2 SVGAGI (reference sequence). The CDR3 is 15 residues long. CDR3 sequence (DNA): TGTGCCAGCAGTTACCCAAGGAGTTCTGGAAACACCATATATTTT. This gives the protein CASSYPRSSGNTIYF.

The chain combines TRBV28 with TRBJ1-2, with 8 bases aligning to TRBD1. Germline V lookup: CDR1 MDHEN, CDR2 SYDVKM. J was trimmed by 5 bases and V by 5 bases; bases with no gene match: 7. The CDR3 has 14 residues. The CDR3 sequence: CASSPYRGSYGYTF. The CDR3 DNA is TGTGCCAGCAGTCCATACAGGGGGTCATATGGCTACACCTTC.

The J gene is TRBJ2-1, the V gene TRBV15; weak D call: TRBD2 (5 bases). Germline V gene sequence: CDR1 LNHNV, CDR2 YYDKDF (reference sequence). Trimming left V 5 bases short and J 1 base short, with 21 bases between. The CDR3 runs 18 residues. The CDR3 nucleotides read TGTGCCACCAGCCCCCGACGGACTTCCCGGGCGTCCTACAATGAGCAGTTCTTC. Protein: CATSPRRTSRASYNEQFF. The full variable domain, completed using reference TRBV15 and TRBJ2-1, is DAMVIQNPRYQVTQFGKPVTLSCSQTLNHNVMYWYQQKSSQAPKLLFHYYDKDFNNEADTPDNFQSRRPNTSFCFLDIRSPGLGDTAMYLCATSPRRTSRASYNEQFFGPGTRLTVL.